The rows below give T cell receptor beta chains drawn from one sample of a study of lymphopenia after photon versus proton radiotherapy. The method was immunoSEQ multiplex PCR; TCRdb's version includes in-frame clones alone and lacks a portion of them. In the table there are under 20,000 clones, more than 85% of which are singletons. The sample consisted of peripheral blood, taken from a patient treated with photon-based radiotherapy. The receptors were gathered from a woman in her thirties or forties with cholangiocarcinoma. Each CDR3 is given with its conserved first and last residue. A D gene is named only where the DNA matches it firmly. Clone size is not always given. Where it is, it says once, few, many or a class for expanded clones.

V: TRBV10-1
D: -
size: -
length: 13
J: TRBJ1-2
CDR3: CASSENTDYGYTF
DNA: TGCGCCAGCAGTGAGAACACGGACTATGGCTACACCTTC

V: TRBV4-1
D: TRBD1
size: -
length: 15
J: TRBJ1-5
CDR3: CASSRRQGADQPQHF
DNA: TGCGCCAGCAGCCGGAGACAGGGGGCTGATCAGCCCCAGCATTTT

V: TRBV10-3
D: TRBD2
size: -
length: 14
J: TRBJ2-5
CDR3: CAISAREGLKTQYF
DNA: TGTGCCATCAGTGCGCGGGAGGGGCTCAAGACCCAGTACTTC

V: TRBV5-5
D: -
size: -
length: 13
J: TRBJ1-1
CDR3: CASSLHGNTEAFF
DNA: TGTGCCAGCAGCTTGCACGGGAACACTGAAGCTTTCTTT

V: TRBV29-1
D: TRBD1
size: once
length: 13
J: TRBJ2-7
CDR3: CSVVQGDSYEQYF
DNA: TGCAGCGTTGTGCAGGGGGACTCCTACGAGCAGTACTTC

V: TRBV28
D: -
size: once
length: 14
J: TRBJ1-2
CDR3: CASSGRSGIYGYTF
DNA: TGTGCCAGCAGCGGGAGGTCAGGGATCTATGGCTACACCTTC

V: TRBV19
D: -
size: -
length: 15
J: TRBJ2-5
CDR3: CASSITPLAIETQYF
DNA: TGTGCCAGTAGTATTACCCCACTAGCTATTGAGACCCAGTACTTC

V: TRBV9
D: -
size: -
length: 13
J: TRBJ2-3
CDR3: CASSVSSTDTQYF
DNA: TGTGCCAGCAGCGTTTCTAGCACAGATACGCAGTATTTT

V: TRBV18
D: -
size: -
length: 12
J: TRBJ2-7
CDR3: CASSSDVYEQYF
DNA: TGTGCCAGCTCATCAGATGTCTACGAGCAGTACTTC

V: TRBV19
D: -
size: -
length: 13
J: TRBJ2-7
CDR3: CASSYRASYEQYF
DNA: TGTGCCAGTAGTTACAGGGCCTCCTACGAGCAGTACTTC

V: TRBV18
D: TRBD1
size: -
length: 16
J: TRBJ2-1
CDR3: CASSPRQGPQNNEQFF
DNA: TGTGCCAGCTCACCTCGACAGGGCCCCCAGAATAATGAGCAGTTCTTC

V: TRBV7-2
D: TRBD1
size: -
length: 18
J: TRBJ2-1
CDR3: CASSLDGAGTGFIYGQFF
DNA: TGTGCCAGCAGCTTAGATGGTGCCGGGACAGGCTTTATTTATGGGCAGTTCTTC

V: TRBV28
D: -
size: -
length: 14
J: TRBJ2-1
CDR3: CASSFSGDYNEQFF
DNA: TGTGCCAGCAGTTTCTCAGGGGACTACAATGAGCAGTTCTTC

V: TRBV1
D: -
size: -
length: 19
J: TRBJ2-6
CDR3: CTSSQVREQGNFGANVLTF
DNA: TGCACCAGCAGCCAAGTTCGGGAACAGGGGAACTTTGGGGCCAACGTCCTGACTTTC

V: TRBV5-4
D: TRBD1
size: -
length: 13
J: TRBJ1-2
CDR3: CASSKTGAGGYTF
DNA: TGTGCCAGCAGCAAGACAGGGGCTGGGGGCTACACCTTC

V: TRBV18
D: TRBD1
size: -
length: 15
J: TRBJ2-5
CDR3: CASSQQGGTQETQYF
DNA: TGTGCCAGCTCACAACAGGGGGGAACTCAAGAGACCCAGTACTTC

V: TRBV9
D: -
size: -
length: 16
J: TRBJ1-3
CDR3: CASSPEAVAAGNTIYF
DNA: TGTGCCAGCAGCCCGGAGGCAGTGGCCGCTGGAAACACCATATATTTT

V: TRBV6-1
D: -
size: -
length: 13
J: TRBJ2-7
CDR3: CASSDGPWDEQYF
DNA: TGTGCCAGCAGTGACGGGCCTTGGGACGAGCAGTACTTC

V: TRBV2
D: -
size: -
length: 14
J: TRBJ2-1
CDR3: CASRRLESYNEQFF
DNA: TGTGCCAGCAGACGACTAGAATCCTACAATGAGCAGTTCTTC

V: TRBV7-8
D: TRBD1
size: -
length: 14
J: TRBJ2-7
CDR3: CASSLSDRGYEQYF
DNA: TGTGCCAGCAGCTTGTCCGACAGGGGCTACGAGCAGTACTTC

V: TRBV2
D: TRBD1
size: -
length: 15
J: TRBJ2-7
CDR3: CASRAGTGVIYEQYF
DNA: TGTGCCAGCAGAGCCGGGACAGGGGTTATCTACGAGCAGTACTTC

V: TRBV28
D: -
size: -
length: 12
J: TRBJ1-1
CDR3: CASRSQGIEAFF
DNA: TGTGCCAGCAGAAGCCAGGGGATTGAAGCTTTCTTT

V: TRBV6-6
D: -
size: -
length: 13
J: TRBJ2-1
CDR3: CASSYLPYNEQFF
DNA: TGTGCCAGCAGTTACTTGCCCTACAATGAGCAGTTCTTC

V: TRBV5-4
D: TRBD2
size: -
length: 17
J: TRBJ2-1
CDR3: CASSSGLVAGGRNEQFF
DNA: TGTGCCAGCAGCTCAGGACTAGTAGCGGGAGGACGGAATGAGCAGTTCTTC